Listed here are 9 T cell receptor beta chains from one sample, sequenced in a study of OX40 agonist ivuxolimab in advanced cancers. Profiling relied on immunoSEQ multiplex PCR, and the TCRdb table lists in-frame clones only, not all of them. The sample includes approximately 77,000 clones, around four fifths of them seen just once. The sequencing used CD4+ or CD8+ T cells sorted from blood, collected in a trial of the OX40 agonist ivuxolimab. Receptor source: an adult with an advanced solid tumor such as melanoma, head and neck, liver or kidney cancer.

The rearrangement joins TRBV9 to TRBJ2-3; D not resolved. Trimming stripped 0 bases from V and 2 bases from J, with 7 bases between. Germline loops: CDR1 SGDLS, CDR2 YYNGEE. This CDR3 region has 14 residues. CDR3: CASSVVDLTDTQYF. In nucleotides, the CDR3 is TGTGCCAGCAGCGTAGTCGACCTCACAGATACGCAGTATTTT.

This chain joins TRBV27 and TRBJ2-3; the D call may be TRBD1 or TRBD2 (6 bases each). This CDR3 is built from 15 residues. Trimming left V 2 bases short and J 4 bases short, with 13 bases between. The germline V gene encodes CDR1 MNHEY and CDR2 SMNVEV (reference sequence). CDR3 sequence (DNA): TGTGCCAGCAGTTTAAGGGGGGTTGGTGCAGATACGCAGTATTTT. It translates to CASSLRGVGADTQYF.

The DNA for the CDR3 is TGTGCCAGCTCACCACGAGGGGGTTCCGTTTATGGCTACACCTTC. Amino acid sequence: CASSPRGGSVYGYTF. The rearrangement uses TRBV18 and TRBJ1-2, with D possibly matching TRBD1 (6 bases). This CDR3 spans 15 amino acids. V was clipped by 1 base and J by 5 bases, with 14 bases between them. Germline lookup yields CDR1 KGHSH and CDR2 LQKENI. The complete variable domain, with remaining parts taken from reference TRBV18 and TRBJ1-2, reads NAGVMQNPRHLVRRRGQEARLRCSPMKGHSHVYWYRQLPEEGLKFMVYLQKENIIDESGMPKERFSAEFPKEGPSILRIQQVVRGDSAAYFCASSPRGGSVYGYTFGSGTRLTVV.

This clone came up once. The chain employs TRBV7-6 and TRBJ1-5, with D uncertain. CDR3 length: 13 residues. The V gene lost 4 bases and the J gene lost 11 bases, with 15 bases spanning the gap. The germline V gene has CDR1 SGHVS and CDR2 FNYEAQ. CDR3 region: CASSSTFGAAQHF. CDR3 nucleotide sequence: TGTGCCAGCAGCTCCACCTTTGGCGCGGCCCAGCATTTT.

V usage is TRBV28 and J usage is TRBJ2-2; a weak D match, TRBD2 (5 bases). This CDR3 contains 16 residues. Trimming pared 7 bases from V and 3 bases from J, leaving 18 bases between. Germline CDR1 MDHEN, CDR2 SYDVKM. In DNA, the CDR3 is TGTGCCAGCACCTTAGAGGGTAGGGCCGACACCGGGGAGCTGTTTTTT. This gives the protein CASTLEGRADTGELFF.

The sample holds many counts of this clone. V is TRBV20-1 and J is TRBJ1-1; no firm D call. Trimming removed 7 bases at V and 3 bases at J, with 6 bases between. Germline V gives CDR1 DFQATT, CDR2 SNEGSKA (reference sequence). The CDR3 spans 10 residues. In DNA form, the CDR3 reads TGCAGTGTCCGGTACACTGAAGCTTTCTTT. Residues: CSVRYTEAFF.

The chain uses TRBV4-1 and TRBJ1-2; weak D call: TRBD1 (6 bases). The germline gives CDR1 MGHRA, CDR2 YSYEKL. The length of the CDR3 is 14 residues. V lost 7 bases and J lost 2, with 14 bases in between. The CDR3 nucleotides read TGCGCCAGCAACCCCCGGGGACAAAACTATGGCTACACCTTC. This encodes CASNPRGQNYGYTF.

The V call is TRBV29-1, the J call TRBJ2-3; the D is unclear. This CDR3 contains 12 residues. V shed 4 bases and J shed 1 base, with 6 bases lying between them. Germline V lookup: CDR1 SQVTM, CDR2 ANQGSEA. CDR3 coding DNA: TGCAGCGTTGGCTGGGGCACAGATACGCAGTATTTT. Protein sequence: CSVGWGTDTQYF.

This clone was detected a few times. V gene TRBV25-1 combines with J gene TRBJ2-1; 8 bases map to TRBD2. Looked up from germline, CDR1 is MGHDK and CDR2 is SYGVNS. The CDR3 consists of 17 residues. V was clipped by 2 bases and J by 0 bases; unmatched bases: 6. CDR3 nucleotides: TGTGCCAGCAGTGAACCTAGCGGGTCAAGCTCCTACAATGAGCAGTTCTTC. Its protein product is CASSEPSGSSSYNEQFF.